The 5 T cell receptor beta chains given below trace back to one sample, sequenced in a study of blood T cell repertoires in COVID-19 (dated by TCRdb to 2018 to 2021). The receptor library was made with the immunoSEQ multiplex PCR assay. TCRdb mirrors the immuneACCESS table, restricted to in-frame sequences. Some clones are absent from its copies; in checked studies, under half trace to an unresolved V gene, and the reason for the others is unknown. The sample table shows 170,000 or so clones, and roughly 84% are seen once. The ten largest clones represent 2.5% to 3.5% of the sample. Specimen: peripheral blood. The receptors shown here come from a woman aged 55-75 years with acute or convalescent COVID-19.

The V gene is TRBV3-1 (or the pseudogene TRBV3-2), the J gene TRBJ2-3; D uncertain. This CDR3 is 15 amino acids long. Trimming took 0 bases from V and 0 from J, leaving 7 bases between them. Germline V lookup: CDR1 LGHDT, CDR2 YNNKEL (reference sequence). CDR3 loop: CASSQDPSSTDTQYF. Written as DNA, the CDR3 is TGTGCCAGCAGCCAAGACCCCAGTAGCACAGATACGCAGTATTTT.

The chain recombines TRBV6-2 or TRBV6-3 with TRBJ1-5; the match to TRBD1 covers 8 bases. CDR1 MNHEY and CDR2 SVGEGT come from the germline V gene. Unmatched junction bases numbered 9, after V lost 6 bases and J lost 11 bases. CDR3 length: 13 residues. Here the CDR3 DNA reads TGTGCCAGCAGCCTTGGGACAGGATTGTCCCAGCATTTT. Its protein product is CASSLGTGLSQHF.

This chain joins TRBV5-4 and TRBJ2-1; no clear D gene. CDR1 SGHNT and CDR2 YYREEE come from the germline V gene (reference sequence). The V end was cut by 4 bases, the J end by 8 bases, with 19 bases between. CDR3 size: 15 residues. CDR3 sequence (DNA): TGTGCCAGCAGCCTCTTCGGTCGTGTGGGCGATGAGCAGTTCTTC. It specifies CASSLFGRVGDEQFF.

The gene calls are TRBV7-3 and TRBJ2-3, with 11 nucleotides matching TRBD2. The CDR3 sequence is 20 residues long. V lost 0 bases, J lost 0 bases, and 11 bases stayed unmatched. Per the germline V gene, CDR1 is SGHTA and CDR2 is FQGTGA. The CDR3 is CASSLTGLAGGPTSTDTQYF. CDR3 DNA sequence: TGTGCCAGCAGCTTAACGGGGTTAGCGGGGGGGCCGACTAGCACAGATACGCAGTATTTT.

V usage is TRBV5-1 and J usage is TRBJ2-3, with 9 bases fitting TRBD1. CDR3 length: 17 amino acids. V trimming: 3 bases; J trimming: 1 base; junction bases outside the gene matches: 9. Germline CDR1 is SGHRS and CDR2 is YFSETQ. CDR3 region: CASSSFPGQGGTDTQYF. Written as DNA, the CDR3 is TGCGCCAGCAGCTCCTTTCCGGGACAGGGAGGCACAGATACGCAGTATTTT.